This TCR beta chain was identified during a study of vaccination effects on CD4 cells after COVID-19. Across the whole study: Either the mRNA-1273 or the BNT162b2 vaccine was given to participants as two doses. Convalescent patient samples, from a couple of individuals, date to 16 days and one week before vaccination.

Only in-frame clones appear in the TCRdb table, and some are missing; sequencing was by immunoSEQ multiplex PCR. The sample records roughly 45,000 clones, about 68% being singletons. Study results and caveats: Most post-vaccine spike-reactive clones in convalescents were new, not infection-derived. Clones of infection and vaccine origin contracted markedly late after vaccination.

This clone was counted a single time. Its antigen is currently unknown. Germline CDR1 is SGHTA and CDR2 is FQGTGA. The CDR3 runs to 15 residues. With V trimmed by 0 bases and J by 8 bases, 7 bases remained unmatched. Sequencing followed a ViraFEST assay step that expanded antigen-specific CD4+ T cells with viral peptide pools. Investigators separated out CD4+ T cells once around nine days of culture had passed. SARS-CoV-2 infection was confirmed by PCR in the person between March and December 2020. The chain employs TRBV7-3 and TRBJ1-2; 9 positions agree with TRBD1. This sequence originates from a human donor who had a prior SARS-CoV-2 infection. The sample was CD4+ T cells from PBMCs cultured with a peptide pool, taken before COVID-19 vaccination. This CDR3 is CASSLTPTGGRGYTF. In nucleotides, the CDR3 is TGTGCCAGCAGCTTAACCCCCACAGGGGGCCGAGGCTACACCTTC.